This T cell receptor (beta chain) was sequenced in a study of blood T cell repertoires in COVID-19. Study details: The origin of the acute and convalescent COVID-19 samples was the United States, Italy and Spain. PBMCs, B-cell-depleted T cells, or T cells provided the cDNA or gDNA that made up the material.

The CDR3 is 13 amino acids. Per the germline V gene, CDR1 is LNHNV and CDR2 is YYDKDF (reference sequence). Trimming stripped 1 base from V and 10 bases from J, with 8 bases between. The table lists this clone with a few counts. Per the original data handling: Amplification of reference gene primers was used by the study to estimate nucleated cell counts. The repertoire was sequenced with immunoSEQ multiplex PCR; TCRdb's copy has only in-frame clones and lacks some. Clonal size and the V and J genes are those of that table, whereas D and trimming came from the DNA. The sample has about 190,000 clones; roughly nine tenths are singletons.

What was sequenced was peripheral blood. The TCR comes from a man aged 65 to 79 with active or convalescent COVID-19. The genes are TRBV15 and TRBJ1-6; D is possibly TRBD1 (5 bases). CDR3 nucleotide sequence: TGTGCCACCAGCAGAGGGAGGGGCTCACCCCTCCACTTT. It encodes CATSRGRGSPLHF.